Following are 19 T cell receptor beta chains from one sample sequenced in a study of blood T cell repertoires in COVID-19. Profiled with immunoSEQ multiplex PCR; TCRdb holds only in-frame clones, not every one. The repertoire holds 210,000 or so clones, with more than 80% as singletons. The sample consisted of peripheral blood. The receptors derive from a man aged 25-40 years with COVID-19, enrolled during active disease.

This clone appeared a single time. The chain has TRBV24-1 and TRBJ1-2; D is perhaps TRBD1 (6 bases). CDR1 KGHDR and CDR2 SFDVKD come from the germline V gene. CDR3 length: 13 residues. Trimming left V 4 bases short and J 6 bases short, with 11 bases between. CDR3 amino acids: CATSDRDRNGYTF. The CDR3 nucleotides read TGTGCCACCAGTGACCGAGACAGGAATGGCTACACCTTC.

The chain joins TRBV19 to TRBJ1-1; 7 bases map to TRBD1. The CDR3 runs to 17 residues. With 7 bases clipped from V and 3 bases from J, the junction kept 17 bases outside the gene matches. Germline CDR1 and CDR2: LNHDA and SQIVND (reference sequence). The chain's CDR3 is CASTQGVYRGRDTEAFF. CDR3 DNA sequence: TGTGCCAGTACCCAAGGGGTGTACAGGGGTAGGGACACTGAAGCTTTCTTT.

This chain connects TRBV7-2 to TRBJ2-2; 9 nucleotides match TRBD1. CDR1 is SGHTA and CDR2 is FQGNSA in the germline V gene. The CDR3 has 14 residues. J was trimmed by 7 bases and V by 4 bases; bases with no gene match: 4. CDR3 sequence (DNA): TGTGCCAGCAGCTCACAGGGGGCGGGCGGGGAGCTGTTTTTT. Amino acids: CASSSQGAGGELFF. The entire variable domain, with the rest obtained from reference TRBV7-2 and TRBJ2-2, is as follows: GAGVSQSPSNKVTEKGKDVELRCDPISGHTALYWYRQSLGQGLEFLIYFQGNSAPDKSGLPSDRFSAERTGGSVSTLTIQRTQQEDSAVYLCASSSQGAGGELFFGEGSRLTVL.

The chain recombines TRBV18 with TRBJ1-1; 7 nucleotides align to TRBD1. Trimming cost V 4 bases and J 6 bases; bases outside gene matches: 5. In germline, CDR1 is KGHSH, CDR2 LQKENI. CDR3 length equals 13 residues. The CDR3: CASSRTGEPEAFF. The CDR3 region has the DNA TGTGCCAGCTCACGTACAGGGGAACCTGAAGCTTTCTTT.

This chain uses TRBV11-3 with TRBJ2-1; D may be TRBD2 (5 bases). The CDR3 extends over 16 amino acids. Germline CDR1 and CDR2: SGHNT and YENEEA. The V end lost 0 bases, the J end lost 0 bases, and 9 bases lay between the germline ends. The CDR3 DNA follows: TGTGCCAGCAGCTTAGAAGGGCTAGCCTCCTACAATGAGCAGTTCTTC. It codes for CASSLEGLASYNEQFF.

This clone was seen only once. The chain combines TRBV2 with TRBJ2-7; no clear D gene. This CDR3 contains 12 residues. The V end was cut by 2 bases, the J end by 6 bases, with 8 bases between. The germline V gene encodes CDR1 SNHLY and CDR2 FYNNEI. This CDR3 is CASSELSIEQYF. The DNA of the CDR3 is TGTGCCAGCAGTGAACTCTCTATCGAGCAGTACTTC.

The gene calls are TRBV18 and TRBJ2-7; possibly TRBD1 for D (6 bases). The germline gives CDR1 KGHSH, CDR2 LQKENI. V gave up 0 bases and J gave up 6 bases, with 15 bases separating them. The CDR3 is 15 residues long. CDR3 region: CASSPPRGSVGEQYF. The CDR3 bases are TGTGCCAGCTCACCACCCAGGGGCAGTGTCGGCGAGCAGTACTTC.

The V gene is TRBV28, the J gene TRBJ1-2, with D unresolved. Germline CDR1 is MDHEN and CDR2 is SYDVKM. The CDR3 sequence is 13 residues long. V was trimmed by 3 bases and J by 8 bases, leaving 13 bases between them. CDR3 in DNA: TGTGCCAGCAGTTTCGGGGTAGGCCTGGGCTACACCTTC. It is translated as CASSFGVGLGYTF.

V usage is TRBV19 and J usage is TRBJ1-2, with D perhaps matching TRBD1 (6 bases). Between the trimmed V and J ends, which lost 10 bases and 0 bases, there was a span of 15 bases. Germline V gene lookup returns CDR1 LNHDA and CDR2 SQIVND (reference sequence). CDR3 length: 14 residues. Written as DNA, the CDR3 is TGTGCCACCACTAGACAGGCTTCTAACTATGGCTACACCTTC. This gives the protein CATTRQASNYGYTF.

The chain is built from TRBV6-4 and TRBJ1-2, with 9 nucleotides matching TRBD1. This CDR3 region has 18 residues. Germline trimming cut 6 bases from V and 0 bases from J; bases unmatched to any gene: 14. Germline lookup yields CDR1 MRHNA and CDR2 SNTAGT. CDR3 bases: TGTGCCAGCAGGCGTCCGGGACAGGGACCCACTTCTAACTATGGCTACACCTTC. Protein product: CASRRPGQGPTSNYGYTF.

V gene TRBV4-1 combines with J gene TRBJ1-4; maybe TRBD1 (6 bases). The V gene lost 0 bases and the J gene lost 5 bases, with 13 bases spanning the gap. Germline V gene lookup returns CDR1 MGHRA and CDR2 YSYEKL. The CDR3 loop spans 16 amino acids. CDR3 region: CASSQDLGQGNEKLFF. As DNA, the CDR3 is TGCGCCAGCAGCCAAGATCTGGGACAAGGCAATGAAAAACTGTTTTTT.

The J gene is TRBJ2-1, the V gene TRBV15, with a weak D call TRBD2 (6 bases). Trimming removed 1 base from V and 6 bases from J, with 10 bases in between. This CDR3 contains 14 residues. Germline assignment: CDR1 LNHNV and CDR2 YYDKDF (reference sequence). The CDR3 reads CATSRVLGGNEQFF. CDR3 DNA sequence: TGTGCCACCAGCAGAGTCCTCGGGGGCAATGAGCAGTTCTTC.

The J gene is TRBJ1-1, the V gene TRBV15; D remains unclear. The germline V gene has CDR1 LNHNV and CDR2 YYDKDF (reference sequence). Trimming took 1 base from V and 1 from J, leaving 16 bases between them. The CDR3 extends over 17 amino acids. This CDR3 reads CATSRGGGGWENTEAFF. The CDR3 bases are TGTGCCACCAGCAGAGGAGGTGGAGGCTGGGAGAACACTGAAGCTTTCTTT.

This chain connects TRBV18 to TRBJ2-7; D gene unclear. CDR3 length equals 17 residues. Germline CDR1 reads KGHSH; CDR2 reads LQKENI. V lost 3 bases and J lost 0, with 18 bases in between. The CDR3 bases are TGTGCCAGCTCACCTACTCCACAGAGTCCGAGCTCCTACGAGCAGTACTTC. This gives the protein CASSPTPQSPSSYEQYF.

The V call is TRBV4-1, the J call TRBJ2-7; TRBD1 is a possible D gene (5 bases). The CDR3 totals 14 residues. The V gene's germline CDR1 is MGHRA and CDR2 YSYEKL. Deletions cut 0 bases from V and 2 bases from J, with 8 bases between. The CDR3 nucleotides are TGCGCCAGCAGCCAAGATTACAGGACCTACGAGCAGTACTTC. It yields the protein CASSQDYRTYEQYF.

This chain connects TRBV19 to TRBJ2-5, with 7 positions matching TRBD1. V was pared by 4 bases and J by 1 base, with 6 bases of the junction left unmatched. Looked up from germline, CDR1 is LNHDA and CDR2 is SQIVND (reference sequence). The CDR3 loop spans 15 amino acids. The CDR3 DNA reads as TGTGCCAGTAGTACGTACAGGGGATTCCAAGAGACCCAGTACTTC. Protein sequence: CASSTYRGFQETQYF. The variable domain in full, with the rest retrieved from reference TRBV19 and TRBJ2-5, is DGGITQSPKYLFRKEGQNVTLSCEQNLNHDAMYWYRQDPGQGLRLIYYSQIVNDFQKGDIAEGYSVSREKKESFPLTVTSAQKNPTAFYLCASSTYRGFQETQYFGPGTRLLVL.

The chain has TRBV19 and TRBJ1-1; no reliable D call. The CDR3 runs to 13 residues. Trimming took off 7 bases at V and 7 bases at J, with 16 bases between the two ends. Germline lookup yields CDR1 LNHDA and CDR2 SQIVND (reference sequence). CDR3: CASTLSEGYEAFF. CDR3 in DNA: TGTGCCAGTACCCTATCGGAGGGCTATGAAGCTTTCTTT. The variable domain in full, with the rest retrieved from reference TRBV19 and TRBJ1-1, is DGGITQSPKYLFRKEGQNVTLSCEQNLNHDAMYWYRQDPGQGLRLIYYSQIVNDFQKGDIAEGYSVSREKKESFPLTVTSAQKNPTAFYLCASTLSEGYEAFFGQGTRLTVV.

The genes are TRBV5-6 and TRBJ2-1; 8 nucleotides agree with TRBD2. This CDR3 comprises 15 residues. V shed 2 bases and J 3 bases; nucleotides not matched to a gene: 4. Germline V gene data show CDR1 as SGHDT and CDR2 as YYEEEE. The CDR3 nucleotides are TGTGCCAGCAGCTTAGCGGGGGACCTCTACAATGAGCAGTTCTTC. Translated, it gives CASSLAGDLYNEQFF.

This chain uses TRBV27 with TRBJ2-2; D may be TRBD2 (5 bases). The CDR3 is made up of 18 amino acids. V lost 5 bases and J lost 0, with 19 bases in between. The germline gives CDR1 MNHEY, CDR2 SMNVEV (reference sequence). The CDR3 coding sequence is TGTGCCAGCAGTCCCCCGGACTTTCCGAACCCGAACACCGGGGAGCTGTTTTTT. It translates to CASSPPDFPNPNTGELFF.